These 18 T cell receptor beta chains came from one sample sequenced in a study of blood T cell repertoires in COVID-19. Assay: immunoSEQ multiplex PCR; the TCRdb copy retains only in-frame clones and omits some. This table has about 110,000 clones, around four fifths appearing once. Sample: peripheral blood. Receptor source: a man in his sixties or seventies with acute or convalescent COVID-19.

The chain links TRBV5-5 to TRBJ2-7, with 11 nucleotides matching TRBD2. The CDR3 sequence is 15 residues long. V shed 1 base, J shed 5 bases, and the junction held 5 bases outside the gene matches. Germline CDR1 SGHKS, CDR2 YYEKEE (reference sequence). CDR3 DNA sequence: TGTGCCAGCAGCTTGAAACTAGCGGGAGTTAACGAGCAGTACTTC. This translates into CASSLKLAGVNEQYF.

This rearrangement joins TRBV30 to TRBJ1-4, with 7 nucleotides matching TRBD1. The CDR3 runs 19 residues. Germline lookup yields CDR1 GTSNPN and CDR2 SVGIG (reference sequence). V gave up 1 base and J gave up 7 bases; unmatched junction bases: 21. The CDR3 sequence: CAWSANTFLQGYNGEKLFF. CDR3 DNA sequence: TGTGCCTGGAGTGCCAATACATTCTTACAGGGGTACAACGGTGAAAAACTGTTTTTT.

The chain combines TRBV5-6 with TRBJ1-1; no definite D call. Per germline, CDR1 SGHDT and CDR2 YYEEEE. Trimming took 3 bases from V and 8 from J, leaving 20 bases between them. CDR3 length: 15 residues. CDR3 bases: TGTGCCAGCAGCTCCATTGGACTGCAACTCGTCGAAGCTTTCTTT. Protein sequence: CASSSIGLQLVEAFF.

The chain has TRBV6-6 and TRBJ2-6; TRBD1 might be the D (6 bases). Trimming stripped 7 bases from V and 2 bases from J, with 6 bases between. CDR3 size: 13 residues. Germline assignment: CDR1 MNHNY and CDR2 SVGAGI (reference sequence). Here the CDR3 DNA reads TGTGCCAGCAACAGGGCTGGGGCCAACGTCCTGACTTTC. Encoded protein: CASNRAGANVLTF.

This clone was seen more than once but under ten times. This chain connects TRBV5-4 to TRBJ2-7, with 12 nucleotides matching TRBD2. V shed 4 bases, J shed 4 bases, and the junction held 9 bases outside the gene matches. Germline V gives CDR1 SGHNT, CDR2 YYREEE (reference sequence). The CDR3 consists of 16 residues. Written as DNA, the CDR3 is TGTGCCAGCAGCGCCCAATTTACTAGCGGGGGGTACGAGCAGTACTTC. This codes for CASSAQFTSGGYEQYF.

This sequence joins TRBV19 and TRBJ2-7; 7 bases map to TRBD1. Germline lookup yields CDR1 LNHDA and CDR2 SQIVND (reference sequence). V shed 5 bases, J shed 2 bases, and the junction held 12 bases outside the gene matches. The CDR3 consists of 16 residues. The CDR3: CASSASPGTATYEQYF. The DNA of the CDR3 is TGTGCCAGTAGTGCCAGTCCCGGGACAGCCACCTACGAGCAGTACTTC.

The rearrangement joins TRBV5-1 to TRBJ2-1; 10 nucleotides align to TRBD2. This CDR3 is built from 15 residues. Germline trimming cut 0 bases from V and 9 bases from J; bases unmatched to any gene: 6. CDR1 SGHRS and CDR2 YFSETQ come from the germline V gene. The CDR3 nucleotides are TGCGCCAGCAGCTTGGGGCTAGCGGGAGTGGTTGAGCAGTTCTTC. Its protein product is CASSLGLAGVVEQFF.

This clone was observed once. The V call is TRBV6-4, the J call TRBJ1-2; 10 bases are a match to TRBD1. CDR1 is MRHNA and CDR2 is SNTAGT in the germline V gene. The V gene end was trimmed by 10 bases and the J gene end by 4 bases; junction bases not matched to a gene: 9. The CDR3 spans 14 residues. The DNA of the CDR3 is TGTGCCACAGGGCAGGGACAGGGGCTCTATGGCTACACCTTC. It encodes CATGQGQGLYGYTF.

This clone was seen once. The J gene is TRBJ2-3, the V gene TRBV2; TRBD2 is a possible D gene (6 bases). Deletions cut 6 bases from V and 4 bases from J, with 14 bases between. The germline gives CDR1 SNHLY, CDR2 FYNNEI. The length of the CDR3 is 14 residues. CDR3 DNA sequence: TGTGCCAGCAGAAGGGACTTGGTTTCAGATACGCAGTATTTT. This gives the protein CASRRDLVSDTQYF. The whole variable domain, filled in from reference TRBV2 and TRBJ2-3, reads EPEVTQTPSHQVTQMGQEVILRCVPISNHLYFYWYRQILGQKVEFLVSFYNNEISEKSEIFDDQFSVERPDGSNFTLKIRSTKLEDSAMYFCASRRDLVSDTQYFGPGTRLTVL.

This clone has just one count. The chain's CDR3 is CASSPGLHQPQHF. The DNA of the CDR3 is TGTGCCAGCAGCCCAGGGCTCCATCAGCCCCAGCATTTT. The rearrangement links TRBV2 to TRBJ1-5, with D possibly matching TRBD1 (5 bases). With 6 bases removed from V and 5 bases from J, the gap between germline ends came to 11 bases. The length of the CDR3 is 13 residues. CDR1 and CDR2 from the germline V gene are SNHLY and FYNNEI.

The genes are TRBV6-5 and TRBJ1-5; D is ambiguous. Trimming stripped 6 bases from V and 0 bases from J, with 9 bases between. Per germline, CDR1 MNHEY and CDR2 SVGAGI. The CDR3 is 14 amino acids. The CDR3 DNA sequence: TGTGCCAGCAGCCAGGAATATAGCAATCAGCCCCAGCATTTT. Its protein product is CASSQEYSNQPQHF.

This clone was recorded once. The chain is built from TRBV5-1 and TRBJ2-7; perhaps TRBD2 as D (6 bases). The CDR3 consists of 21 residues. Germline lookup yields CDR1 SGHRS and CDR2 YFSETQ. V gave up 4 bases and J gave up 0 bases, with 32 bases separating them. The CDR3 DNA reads TGCGCCAGCAGCCCGCGGGGAACGACCGGGGACGTACGGGGTAGCTCCTACGAGCAGTACTTC. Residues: CASSPRGTTGDVRGSSYEQYF.

CDR3 sequence (DNA): TGTGCCAGCAGTCGGGACACAACCGGGGAGCTGTTTTTT. It codes for CASSRDTTGELFF. The chain recombines TRBV6-6 with TRBJ2-2, with D possibly being TRBD1 (6 bases). V was trimmed by 5 bases and J by 5 bases, leaving 9 bases between them. Germline lookup yields CDR1 MNHNY and CDR2 SVGAGI (reference sequence). The CDR3 extends over 13 amino acids.

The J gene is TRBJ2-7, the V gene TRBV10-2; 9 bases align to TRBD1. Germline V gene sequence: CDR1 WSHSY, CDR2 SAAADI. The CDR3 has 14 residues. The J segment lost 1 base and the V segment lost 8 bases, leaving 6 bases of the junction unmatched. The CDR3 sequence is CASGGTGRSYEQYF. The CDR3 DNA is TGCGCCAGCGGAGGGACAGGGCGTTCCTACGAGCAGTACTTC.

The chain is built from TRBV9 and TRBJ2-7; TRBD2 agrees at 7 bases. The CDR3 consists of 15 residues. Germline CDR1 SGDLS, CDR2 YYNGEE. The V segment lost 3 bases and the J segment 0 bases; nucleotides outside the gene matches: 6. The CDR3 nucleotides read TGTGCCAGCAGCGCGTCAGGGACTATCTCCTACGAGCAGTACTTC. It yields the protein CASSASGTISYEQYF.

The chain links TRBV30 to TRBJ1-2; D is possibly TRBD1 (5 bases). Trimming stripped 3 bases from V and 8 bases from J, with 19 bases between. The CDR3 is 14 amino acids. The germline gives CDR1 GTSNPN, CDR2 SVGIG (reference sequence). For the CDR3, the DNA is TGTGCCTGGAGGGGGACTCAATCAGGAGGAGGCTACACCTTC. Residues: CAWRGTQSGGGYTF.

Written as DNA, the CDR3 is TGCAGCGTGTTAGCGGGGGGGTACACAGATACGCAGTATTTT. Translating gives CSVLAGGYTDTQYF. The chain combines TRBV29-1 with TRBJ2-3; 11 positions match TRBD2. This CDR3 has 14 amino acids. Germline assignment: CDR1 SQVTM and CDR2 ANQGSEA. The V and J ends lost 6 bases and 2 bases, in that order; junction bases with no gene match: 4.

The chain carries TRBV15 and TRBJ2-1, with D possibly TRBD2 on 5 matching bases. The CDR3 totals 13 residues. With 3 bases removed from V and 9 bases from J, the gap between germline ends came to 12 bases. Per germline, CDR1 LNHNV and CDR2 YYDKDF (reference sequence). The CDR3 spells CATSSVGRSEQFF. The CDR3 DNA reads TGTGCCACCAGCAGCGTAGGGAGAAGTGAGCAGTTCTTC.